This T cell receptor beta chain was observed in a study of T cells in tumors after PD-1 blockade. In germline, CDR1 is LNHDA, CDR2 SQIVND (reference sequence). The CDR3 is 13 amino acids. V lost 6 bases to trimming and J lost 3 bases, with 11 bases between them. With regard to this clone: Its antigen is not known.

Assay used: immunoSEQ multiplex PCR; TCRdb lists only in-frame clones, some missing. The sample yields 60,000 or so clones, about four fifths seen once. Notes on the study in general: Blood contained about 42% of the tumor's TCR clonotypes.

This clonotype originated in a human donor with basal cell carcinoma. The gene calls are TRBV19 and TRBJ1-2; TRBD1 might be the D (5 bases). Sample: PBMCs, taken before anti-PD-1 treatment. The CDR3 sequence: CASSHRGDYGYTF. Written as DNA, the CDR3 is TGTGCCAGTAGCCATCGGGGGGACTATGGCTACACCTTC.